This T cell receptor (beta chain) was identified during a study of blood T cell repertoires in COVID-19. Authors' data handling: Amplification with reference gene primers provided the estimates of nucleated cell counts. Data came from immunoSEQ multiplex PCR; TCRdb stores just in-frame clones and leaves some out. V and J calls and clone size are copied from that table; D and trimming were computed from the DNA. The table lists 150,000 or so clones, more than 70% of them singletons, with around 13% in the top ten. This CDR3 spans 13 amino acids. V dropped 6 bases and J dropped 10 bases, with 15 bases sitting between them.

Sequencing was performed on peripheral blood. The rearrangement uses TRBV12-3 or TRBV12-4 and TRBJ1-4; D remains unclear. The TCR originated in a man aged 60 to 69 with active or convalescent COVID-19. The CDR3 bases are TGTGCCAGCAGAAGCAGGAGGGAAGGAAAACTGTTTTTT. Encoded protein: CASRSRREGKLFF.